This T cell receptor (beta chain) stems from a study of T cell responses to AZD1222 COVID-19 vaccine. Assay used: immunoSEQ multiplex PCR; TCRdb lists only in-frame clones, some missing. The data show around 100,000 clones, with over 90% seen just once and around 4.7% held by the top ten. The sequence was obtained from an adult in good health. The input for sequencing was peripheral blood, taken on day 0 of AZD1222 vaccination.

The CDR3 coding sequence is TGTGCCAGCAGCTTAGCGGGGGGAGGGCCCGGGAATGAGCAGTTCTTC. It specifies CASSLAGGGPGNEQFF. The chain links TRBV7-2 to TRBJ2-1; 7 nucleotides match TRBD2. Germline CDR1 is SGHTA and CDR2 is FQGNSA. The length of the CDR3 is 16 residues. The J segment lost 7 bases and the V segment lost 0 bases, leaving 9 bases of the junction unmatched.